What follows are 27 T cell receptor beta chains derived from one specimen sequenced in a study of T cell responses to AZD1222 COVID-19 vaccine. Sequencing was performed with immunoSEQ multiplex PCR; in TCRdb, only in-frame clones are kept and a portion is missing. The sample carries some 100,000 clones, 85% to 90% recorded once. Material: peripheral blood, obtained on day 0 of AZD1222 vaccination. The origin of the receptors is an adult in good health.

V is TRBV2 and J is TRBJ1-5, with no clear D. CDR3 length: 14 residues. Deletions cut 2 bases from V and 0 bases from J, with 5 bases between. Germline V lookup: CDR1 SNHLY, CDR2 FYNNEI. CDR3 coding DNA: TGTGCCAGCAGTGAAACATTTAGCAATCAGCCCCAGCATTTT. Amino acid sequence: CASSETFSNQPQHF.

J is TRBJ2-5 and V is TRBV7-6; TRBD2 agrees at 9 bases. CDR1 and CDR2 (germline): SGHVS, FNYEAQ. Trimming at V came to 2 bases and at J to 4 bases, leaving 8 bases not matched to a gene. The CDR3 contains 16 residues. For the CDR3, the DNA is TGTGCCAGCAGCTTACGGGGCGGGAGGGCCCTAGAGACCCAGTACTTC. Its translation is CASSLRGGRALETQYF.

The chain recombines TRBV2 with TRBJ2-1, with D possibly being TRBD1 (7 bases). The V gene's germline CDR1 is SNHLY and CDR2 FYNNEI. CDR3 length equals 15 residues. V lost 4 bases and J 2 bases, leaving 12 bases between the germline ends. CDR3 bases: TGTGCCAGCAGTGTCCAGGGGGGCCCCTACAATGAGCAGTTCTTC. Amino acid sequence: CASSVQGGPYNEQFF.

The chain combines TRBV18 with TRBJ1-1; the match to TRBD1 covers 9 bases. Germline values: CDR1 KGHSH, CDR2 LQKENI. The CDR3 consists of 14 residues. Trimming took 4 bases from V and 1 from J; bases not matched to a gene: 1. This chain's CDR3 is CASSRDRENTEAFF. DNA for the CDR3: TGTGCCAGCTCACGGGACAGGGAGAACACTGAAGCTTTCTTT.

The chain uses TRBV3-1 (or the pseudogene TRBV3-2) and TRBJ1-2, with 8 bases aligning to TRBD1. CDR1 LGHDT and CDR2 YNNKEL come from the germline V gene (reference sequence). CDR3 length: 17 amino acids. The V segment lost 0 bases and the J segment 4 bases; nucleotides outside the gene matches: 10. The CDR3 region is CASSQDRTGKTGYGYTF. The CDR3 DNA is TGTGCCAGCAGCCAAGATCGGACAGGGAAAACGGGCTATGGCTACACCTTC.

This chain uses TRBV19 with TRBJ1-1; D may be TRBD1 (5 bases). Germline V lookup: CDR1 LNHDA, CDR2 SQIVND (reference sequence). CDR3 length: 14 residues. Trimming removed 6 bases at V and 1 base at J, with 12 bases between. This CDR3 reads CASRPGGWNTEAFF. DNA of the CDR3: TGTGCCAGTAGACCGGGGGGTTGGAACACTGAAGCTTTCTTT.

In nucleotides, the CDR3 is TGTGCCAGCAGCCAAAGAGGGACCGGGGAGCTGTTTTTT. Its translation: CASSQRGTGELFF. The gene calls are TRBV3-1 (or the pseudogene TRBV3-2) and TRBJ2-2; a possible D gene is TRBD2 (5 bases). From germline, CDR1 is LGHDT and CDR2 YNNKEL (reference sequence). There are 13 residues in the CDR3. V was pared by 2 bases and J by 5 bases, with 6 bases between.

CDR3 residues: CASSPNVQGTSGSHEQYF. The CDR3 nucleotides read TGTGCCAGCTCACCAAATGTCCAAGGGACTAGCGGGAGCCACGAGCAGTACTTC. The rearrangement links TRBV18 to TRBJ2-7; TRBD2 matches 14 bases. V lost 2 bases, J lost 5 bases, and 11 bases stayed unmatched. Germline lookup yields CDR1 KGHSH and CDR2 LQKENI. The CDR3 runs to 18 residues.

The chain joins TRBV3-1 (or the pseudogene TRBV3-2) to TRBJ2-2; perhaps TRBD2 as D (5 bases). CDR3 length: 16 residues. Germline CDR1 and CDR2: LGHDT and YNNKEL (reference sequence). Trimming stripped 1 base from V and 0 bases from J, with 9 bases between. The CDR3 DNA reads TGTGCCAGCAGCCAAGGGGCGGGTTCGAACACCGGGGAGCTGTTTTTT. This translates into CASSQGAGSNTGELFF.

The rearrangement links TRBV6-5 to TRBJ2-7; possibly TRBD1 for D (6 bases). With 6 bases removed from V and 5 bases from J, the gap between germline ends came to 14 bases. This CDR3 spans 13 amino acids. Looked up from germline, CDR1 is MNHEY and CDR2 is SVGAGI. CDR3 amino acids: CASRQQGSDEQYF. DNA of the CDR3: TGTGCCAGCAGACAACAGGGATCGGACGAGCAGTACTTC.

The rearrangement links TRBV10-3 to TRBJ2-2; D may be TRBD1 (7 bases). Deletions cut 2 bases from V and 5 bases from J, with 18 bases between. This CDR3 has 17 amino acids. Per the germline V gene, CDR1 is ENHRY and CDR2 is SYGVKD. The CDR3: CAISEERGGGGTGELFF. As DNA, the CDR3 is TGTGCCATCAGTGAGGAGCGTGGAGGGGGCGGGACCGGGGAGCTGTTTTTT.

CDR3 residues: CASSVYEQYF. In DNA, the CDR3 is TGTGCCAGCAGTGTCTACGAGCAGTACTTC. The chain joins TRBV2 to TRBJ2-7; D is ambiguous. The CDR3 contains 10 residues. Germline CDR1 SNHLY, CDR2 FYNNEI. V was pared by 4 bases and J by 3 bases, with 1 base between.

This clone occurred once. The rearrangement uses TRBV29-1 and TRBJ1-6, with a weak D call TRBD1 (5 bases). There are 13 residues in the CDR3. V gave up 1 base and J gave up 9 bases, with 10 bases separating them. Germline CDR1 is SQVTM and CDR2 is ANQGSEA. The CDR3 coding sequence is TGCAGCGTTGAAGTGGGGGGAGGTTCACCCCTCCACTTT. As protein: CSVEVGGGSPLHF.

This clone appeared once. V usage is TRBV7-9 and J usage is TRBJ2-7, with D unclear. CDR1 is SEHNR and CDR2 is FQNEAQ in the germline V gene (reference sequence). Trimming removed 5 bases from V and 5 bases from J, with 10 bases in between. The CDR3 spans 12 residues. The CDR3 here is CASSLSLDEQYF. The DNA for the CDR3 is TGTGCCAGCAGCCTATCTCTCGACGAGCAGTACTTC. The variable domain in full, with the rest retrieved from reference TRBV7-9 and TRBJ2-7, is DTGVSQNPRHKITKRGQNVTFRCDPISEHNRLYWYRQTLGQGPEFLTYFQNEAQLEKSRLLSDRFSAERPKGSFSTLEIQRTEQGDSAMYLCASSLSLDEQYFGPGTRLTVT.

V and J are TRBV28 and TRBJ2-6, with D unclear. The CDR3 extends over 14 amino acids. The ends were cut back, 7 bases at V and 2 bases at J, with 9 bases in the middle. Germline-derived CDR1 and CDR2 are MDHEN and SYDVKM. In DNA form, the CDR3 reads TGTGCCAGCAAAACACCGACTGGGGCCAACGTCCTGACTTTC. This sequence encodes CASKTPTGANVLTF.

The rearrangement links TRBV3-1 (or the pseudogene TRBV3-2) to TRBJ2-1; 8 nucleotides line up with TRBD2. CDR1 and CDR2 from the germline V gene are LGHDT and YNNKEL (reference sequence). This CDR3 contains 15 residues. The ends lost 0 bases at V and 2 bases at J; junction bases unmatched: 0. The CDR3 sequence: CASSQDGGAYNEQFF. CDR3 coding DNA: TGTGCCAGCAGCCAAGACGGGGGGGCCTACAATGAGCAGTTCTTC.

The chain is built from TRBV24-1 and TRBJ1-2, with D possibly matching TRBD1 (5 bases). CDR1 is KGHDR, CDR2 SFDVKD, per germline. This CDR3 is built from 14 residues. V lost 2 bases, J lost 6 bases, and 12 bases lay in between. The CDR3 DNA is TGTGCCACCAGTGATTCCTGGCAGGGACATGGCTACACCTTC. This translates into CATSDSWQGHGYTF.

The V call is TRBV15, the J call TRBJ1-4; unclear D gene. The V end was cut by 3 bases, the J end by 5 bases, with 16 bases between. CDR3 length: 16 amino acids. CDR1 is LNHNV, CDR2 YYDKDF, per germline (reference sequence). The CDR3 coding sequence is TGTGCCACCAGCAGGGGCCCCTCCGCGTTGAATGAAAAACTGTTTTTT. Protein product: CATSRGPSALNEKLFF.

The J gene is TRBJ2-7, the V gene TRBV10-1; 11 bases agree with TRBD1. Trimming took 3 bases from V and 8 from J; bases not matched to a gene: 3. Germline V gene sequence: CDR1 WNHNN, CDR2 SYGVQD (reference sequence). There are 13 residues in the CDR3. The CDR3 nucleotides are TGCGCCAGCAGTGACCCGGACAGGGGGCAGCAGTACTTC. It codes for CASSDPDRGQQYF.

The chain links TRBV2 to TRBJ1-2; TRBD1 matches 7 bases. After removal of 2 bases from V and 4 bases from J, the junction contained 1 base not matched to a gene. The CDR3 sequence is 13 residues long. Germline lookup yields CDR1 SNHLY and CDR2 FYNNEI. The CDR3 DNA reads as TGTGCCAGCAGTGAACGGGACAGCTATGGCTACACCTTC. Amino acids: CASSERDSYGYTF. The full variable domain, completed using reference TRBV2 and TRBJ1-2, is EPEVTQTPSHQVTQMGQEVILRCVPISNHLYFYWYRQILGQKVEFLVSFYNNEISEKSEIFDDQFSVERPDGSNFTLKIRSTKLEDSAMYFCASSERDSYGYTFGSGTRLTVV.

This chain links TRBV30 with TRBJ1-2; D is uncertain. Germline V gives CDR1 GTSNPN, CDR2 SVGIG (reference sequence). This CDR3 is built from 12 residues. Trimming left V 5 bases short and J 5 bases short, with 12 bases between. The CDR3 DNA follows: TGTGCCTGGTCCAGGAGAGAGTATGGCTACACCTTC. Translated: CAWSRREYGYTF.

The chain combines TRBV9 with TRBJ2-2; 7 bases are a match to TRBD2. The CDR3 is made up of 14 amino acids. The V and J ends lost 3 bases and 3 bases, in that order; junction bases with no gene match: 2. Germline assignment: CDR1 SGDLS and CDR2 YYNGEE. The DNA of the CDR3 is TGTGCCAGCAGCGCGCTAGCGGACACCGGGGAGCTGTTTTTT. Residues: CASSALADTGELFF.

The rearrangement links TRBV6-5 to TRBJ1-1; the D gene is possibly TRBD1 (5 bases). V was clipped by 5 bases and J by 7 bases, with 8 bases between them. This CDR3 is built from 11 residues. Germline assignment: CDR1 MNHEY and CDR2 SVGAGI. The CDR3 reads CASSMGGEAFF. CDR3 bases: TGTGCCAGCAGTATGGGGGGTGAAGCTTTCTTT.

DNA of the CDR3: TGTGCCAGTTCGGGGCTAGAGACCCAGTACTTC. The encoded protein is CASSGLETQYF. This chain joins TRBV25-1 and TRBJ2-5; D could derive from TRBD1 or TRBD2 (5 bases each). CDR3 size: 11 residues. V shed 9 bases and J shed 4 bases, with 9 bases lying between them. The germline gives CDR1 MGHDK, CDR2 SYGVNS.

This chain joins TRBV5-1 and TRBJ2-7; 8 bases are shared with TRBD2. This CDR3 has 14 residues. Germline-derived CDR1 and CDR2 are SGHRS and YFSETQ. Trimming took 5 bases from V and 3 from J; bases not matched to a gene: 7. CDR3 amino acids: CASRSGSNNYEQYF. The CDR3 DNA is TGCGCCAGCAGAAGCGGGAGTAACAACTACGAGCAGTACTTC.

This chain links TRBV5-1 with TRBJ2-7; 9 nucleotides line up with TRBD1. This CDR3 region has 16 residues. Germline loops: CDR1 SGHRS, CDR2 YFSETQ. V shed 4 bases, J shed 2 bases, and the junction held 10 bases outside the gene matches. CDR3 sequence reads: CASSPAGTGNPYEQYF. CDR3 nucleotide sequence: TGCGCCAGCAGCCCGGCCGGGACAGGGAACCCCTACGAGCAGTACTTC.

This sequence joins TRBV27 and TRBJ1-2; TRBD1 matches at 7 bases. Germline CDR1 MNHEY, CDR2 SMNVEV (reference sequence). The V gene end was trimmed by 7 bases and the J gene end by 2 bases; junction bases not matched to a gene: 7. The CDR3 is made up of 14 amino acids. The CDR3 DNA follows: TGTGCCAGCACCGGGGCAGGGGGAAACTATGGCTACACCTTC. Protein sequence: CASTGAGGNYGYTF.